One and the same sample provided the 21 T cell receptor beta chains below, sequenced in a study of blood T cell repertoires in COVID-19. The data were produced by immunoSEQ multiplex PCR, yet TCRdb's version contains in-frame clones alone and is incomplete. The sample lists roughly 97,000 clones; 90% to 95% were seen once. Sequenced: peripheral blood. The receptors stem from a human donor in a cohort sampled during active COVID-19.

CDR3 bases: TGTGCCAGCAGTAAGGACGGGGAAAGTTCACCCCTCCACTTT. Amino acids: CASSKDGESSPLHF. The rearrangement uses TRBV6-2 or TRBV6-3 and TRBJ1-6, with D unresolved. This CDR3 has 14 amino acids. V was cut by 5 bases and J by 9 bases, with 14 bases left in between. Germline-derived CDR1 and CDR2 are MNHEY and SVGEGT.

The V gene is TRBV6-5, the J gene TRBJ2-1; perhaps TRBD2 as D (6 bases). The germline gives CDR1 MNHEY, CDR2 SVGAGI. This CDR3 region has 12 residues. The V end lost 11 bases, the J end lost 7 bases, and 15 bases lay between the germline ends. The CDR3 DNA sequence: TGTGCCGTCAGGGCGGGATCAAATGAGCAGTTCTTC. Its translation: CAVRAGSNEQFF.

The rearrangement links TRBV2 to TRBJ1-1; a weak D match, TRBD1 (6 bases). The V end lost 5 bases, the J end lost 0 bases, and 19 bases lay between the germline ends. Germline values: CDR1 SNHLY, CDR2 FYNNEI. The CDR3 consists of 17 residues. The CDR3 region has the DNA TGTGCCAGCAGTTTCGGACAGACTCTTAACATGAACACTGAAGCTTTCTTT. Its protein product is CASSFGQTLNMNTEAFF. The full variable domain, with the rest looked up from reference TRBV2 and TRBJ1-1, is EPEVTQTPSHQVTQMGQEVILRCVPISNHLYFYWYRQILGQKVEFLVSFYNNEISEKSEIFDDQFSVERPDGSNFTLKIRSTKLEDSAMYFCASSFGQTLNMNTEAFFGQGTRLTVV.

The genes are TRBV7-9 and TRBJ2-2, with 11 positions matching TRBD1. CDR1 is SEHNR and CDR2 is FQNEAQ in the germline V gene (reference sequence). Trimming at V came to 5 bases and at J to 6 bases, leaving 8 bases not matched to a gene. The CDR3 totals 16 residues. As DNA, the CDR3 is TGTGCCAGCAGCCCGGACAGGGGGCAGGCGCCCGGGGAGCTGTTTTTT. It codes for CASSPDRGQAPGELFF.

V is TRBV5-4 and J is TRBJ2-1; 8 nucleotides align to TRBD2. Germline CDR1 is SGHNT and CDR2 is YYREEE (reference sequence). The V and J ends lost 3 bases and 6 bases, in that order; junction bases with no gene match: 5. The CDR3 is 14 amino acids. The CDR3 loop reads CASSSGGLVNEQFF. CDR3 nucleotide sequence: TGTGCCAGCAGCTCGGGGGGACTAGTCAATGAGCAGTTCTTC.

The chain links TRBV5-1 to TRBJ1-1; no clear D gene. Germline V gives CDR1 SGHRS, CDR2 YFSETQ. V dropped 0 bases and J dropped 0 bases, with 9 bases sitting between them. The CDR3 loop spans 15 amino acids. The CDR3 bases are TGCGCCAGCAGCTTGGTTGGAGAGATGAACACTGAAGCTTTCTTT. Translating gives CASSLVGEMNTEAFF.

The genes are TRBV15 and TRBJ2-3; D remains ambiguous. Germline V gene lookup returns CDR1 LNHNV and CDR2 YYDKDF (reference sequence). The length of the CDR3 is 14 residues. Trimming cost V 1 base and J 2 bases, with 7 bases left between them. This chain's CDR3 is CATSRGLDTDTQYF. The CDR3 bases are TGTGCCACCAGCAGAGGGCTAGACACAGATACGCAGTATTTT.

This chain links TRBV7-6 with TRBJ2-3; 8 bases line up with TRBD2. Losses at the gene ends were 2 bases for V and 2 bases for J; bases not matched to a gene: 6. Germline-derived CDR1 and CDR2 are SGHVS and FNYEAQ. The CDR3 totals 16 residues. CDR3 in amino acids: CASSLPTSGHTDTQYF. Here the CDR3 DNA reads TGTGCCAGCAGCTTACCCACTAGCGGCCACACAGATACGCAGTATTTT.

This chain joins TRBV4-3 and TRBJ2-7; TRBD1 is a possible D gene (5 bases). CDR1 and CDR2 (germline): LGHNA, YSLEER. V lost 4 bases to trimming and J lost 2 bases, with 15 bases between them. CDR3 length equals 15 residues. The CDR3: CASSLDSTAPYEQYF. The CDR3, as DNA: TGCGCCAGCAGCCTAGACTCGACAGCGCCCTACGAGCAGTACTTC.

Concerning this clone: At one of its ends the junction is not consistent with the germline gene, which may arise from a read error. The chain links TRBV24-1 to TRBJ1-2; D uncertain. CDR3 length: 10 amino acids. Looked up from germline, CDR1 is KGHDR and CDR2 is SFDVKD. CDR3: CATSDPDTFF. Here the CDR3 DNA reads TGTGCCACCAGTGATCCTGACACTTTCTTC.

The J gene is TRBJ2-7, the V gene TRBV10-2; possibly TRBD1 for D (5 bases). The CDR3 is 12 amino acids. The ends were cut back, 8 bases at V and 3 bases at J, with 11 bases in the middle. Germline V gene sequence: CDR1 WSHSY, CDR2 SAAADI. CDR3 sequence (DNA): TGCGCCAGCGGGGCTAGTCTCTACGAGCAGTACTTC. Translating it yields CASGASLYEQYF.

This chain connects TRBV11-2 to TRBJ2-1, with D possibly being TRBD1 (6 bases). The ends were cut back, 1 base at V and 4 bases at J, with 14 bases in the middle. Germline lookup yields CDR1 SGHAT and CDR2 FQNNGV. CDR3 length: 16 residues. This CDR3 is CASSLGWGLNYNEQFF. The DNA of the CDR3 is TGTGCCAGCAGCTTAGGGTGGGGGCTCAATTACAATGAGCAGTTCTTC. Looking up the rest from reference TRBV11-2 and TRBJ2-1 gives the full variable domain: EAGVAQSPRYKIIEKRQSVAFWCNPISGHATLYWYQQILGQGPKLLIQFQNNGVVDDSQLPKDRFSAERLKGVDSTLKIQPAKLEDSAVYLCASSLGWGLNYNEQFFGPGTRLTVL.

This chain uses TRBV27 with TRBJ1-6; D is ambiguous. Germline CDR1 is MNHEY and CDR2 is SMNVEV (reference sequence). V lost 2 bases and J 11 bases, leaving 10 bases between the germline ends. The CDR3 extends over 13 amino acids. The CDR3 is CASSLGSMAPLHF. CDR3 DNA sequence: TGTGCCAGCAGTTTAGGCTCGATGGCACCCCTCCACTTT.

The chain recombines TRBV27 with TRBJ2-1; D remains unclear. Germline CDR1 and CDR2: MNHEY and SMNVEV (reference sequence). This CDR3 is 16 amino acids long. The V end was cut by 1 base, the J end by 0 bases, with 10 bases between. The CDR3 DNA follows: TGTGCCAGCAGTTTATTCGCCACTCTCTCCTACAATGAGCAGTTCTTC. Amino acid sequence: CASSLFATLSYNEQFF.

This chain joins TRBV19 and TRBJ1-1, with TRBD1 matching over 12 bases. The CDR3 has 16 amino acids. The germline gives CDR1 LNHDA, CDR2 SQIVND (reference sequence). The ends lost 5 bases at V and 4 bases at J; junction bases unmatched: 8. CDR3 in amino acids: CASSVGQGAGGTEAFF. CDR3 nucleotide sequence: TGTGCCAGTAGTGTGGGACAGGGGGCTGGGGGCACTGAAGCTTTCTTT.

The table lists this clone with a few counts. The chain uses TRBV11-2 and TRBJ1-1, with 7 bases identical to TRBD1. There are 13 residues in the CDR3. Losses at the gene ends were 7 bases for V and 1 base for J; bases not matched to a gene: 3. The germline V gene encodes CDR1 SGHAT and CDR2 FQNNGV. CDR3 sequence reads: CASKGQTNTEAFF. CDR3 DNA: TGTGCCAGCAAGGGACAGACGAACACTGAAGCTTTCTTT. The full variable domain, rest sourced from reference TRBV11-2 and TRBJ1-1, is EAGVAQSPRYKIIEKRQSVAFWCNPISGHATLYWYQQILGQGPKLLIQFQNNGVVDDSQLPKDRFSAERLKGVDSTLKIQPAKLEDSAVYLCASKGQTNTEAFFGQGTRLTVV.

This chain joins TRBV11-2 and TRBJ2-7, with TRBD2 as a possible D gene (6 bases). V was cut by 5 bases and J by 2 bases, with 16 bases left in between. CDR1 and CDR2 from the germline V gene are SGHAT and FQNNGV. This CDR3 is built from 15 residues. The CDR3 coding sequence is TGTGCCAGCAGCCACCCGGCGGGGCCTACCTACGAGCAGTACTTC. As protein: CASSHPAGPTYEQYF.

V gene TRBV5-1 combines with J gene TRBJ1-2; perhaps TRBD1 as D (6 bases). Germline CDR1 reads SGHRS; CDR2 reads YFSETQ. CDR3 length equals 15 residues. V was clipped by 5 bases and J by 3 bases, with 17 bases between them. The CDR3 sequence: CASREGQYLDYGYTF. The DNA of the CDR3 is TGCGCCAGCAGAGAAGGACAGTACCTGGACTATGGCTACACCTTC.

The chain has TRBV7-2 and TRBJ2-5, with D unclear. The length of the CDR3 is 15 residues. V lost 1 base, J lost 5 bases, and 14 bases lay in between. Germline lookup yields CDR1 SGHTA and CDR2 FQGNSA. The DNA of the CDR3 is TGTGCCAGCAGCTTAGTCGGAATTCTGAGGGAGACCCAGTACTTC. Amino acids: CASSLVGILRETQYF.

This rearrangement joins TRBV11-2 to TRBJ2-5, with D perhaps matching TRBD1 (6 bases). The germline V and J ends were trimmed by 1 base and 1 base, with 10 bases remaining between them. Per germline, CDR1 SGHAT and CDR2 FQNNGV. The CDR3 contains 15 residues. CDR3 nucleotide sequence: TGTGCCAGCAGCTTAGTGGCAGGGGTCCAAGAGACCCAGTACTTC. It yields the protein CASSLVAGVQETQYF.

This sequence joins TRBV3-1 (or the pseudogene TRBV3-2) and TRBJ1-3; the match to TRBD1 covers 10 bases. The CDR3 covers 18 residues. CDR1 LGHDT and CDR2 YNNKEL come from the germline V gene (reference sequence). V gave up 3 bases and J gave up 2 bases; unmatched junction bases: 10. In nucleotides, the CDR3 is TGTGCCAGCAGCCACCTTCTAACCGGGACAGGGGCTGGAAACACCATATATTTT. Translated, it gives CASSHLLTGTGAGNTIYF.